This TCR beta chain was identified during a study of somatic mutations in cytotoxic T cells in rheumatoid arthritis (dated by TCRdb to 2016 to 2017). Looking at the study overall: Before any treatment started and right after they were diagnosed, patients gave peripheral blood samples (roughly 31 ml EDTA). A total of around 60 rheumatoid arthritis patients and about 20 healthy controls underwent TCRB deep sequencing. The study asked whether expanded CD8+ T-cell clones in newly diagnosed, untreated rheumatoid arthritis carry somatic mutations, and used TCRB deep sequencing to characterize clonality. The median ages of the patient and control groups were essentially identical. Some T-cell populations stained with V beta antibodies were sorted by flow on a FACSAria II or Sony SH800 to nearly 100% purity, with sorted V beta1+ cells additionally subjected to TCRB sequencing. The paper's findings and limits, for the study overall: CD8+ T-cell clonality in rheumatoid arthritis patients was not significantly different from that in age-matched healthy controls. An increase of CD8+ clonality with age was seen in patients (Spearman r ≈ 0.46) but not in healthy controls. The slight TRBV07 underrepresentation in patients was not adjusted for multiple comparisons. The largest CD8+ clone made up more than 20% of CD8+ cells in about an eighth of the roughly 60 patients, and blood and synovial fluid shared several identical CD8+ TCRB sequences. Viral specificity could not be ruled out by absence from virus-specific databases, and the antigen targets of the expanded CD8+ clones remained unknown.

CD4+ and CD8+ cells were isolated by positive magnetic bead selection on an AutoMACS, and purity was checked by flow cytometry. Initial screening for clonal expansions relied on flow cytometry with a TCR V beta antibody panel, after which sorted CD8+ fractions underwent TCRB deep sequencing for characterization. Peripheral blood mononuclear cells were isolated by Ficoll-Paque PLUS density gradient separation. Nucleospin Tissue or Tissue XS kits were used to extract DNA from CD4-enriched, CD8-enriched or PBMC samples, and a Qubit 2.0 fluorometer was used for quantification. TCRB CDR3 sequencing used the immunoSEQ assay on genomic DNA. The authors processed their data as follows. Published virus-specific TCRB sequences were compared with patient CD8+ clones larger than 1%, and only a few matches were found. Analyses were restricted to productive TCRB rearrangements. A clone was defined by a unique TCRB CDR3 sequence, and clonality was computed as a productive clonality index based on Shannon entropy. The template counts of each clone relative to the total templates per sample were used to calculate repertoire overlap between two samples. Flow cytometry-measured V-gene usage correlated with V-gene usage from TCRB sequencing, with a Spearman r of approximately 0.55. TCRdb mirrors the immuneACCESS table, restricted to in-frame sequences. Some clones are absent from its copies; in checked studies, under half trace to an unresolved V gene, and the reason for the others is unknown. That table is the source of V, J and clone size, and D and trimming were worked out from the DNA. The sample table lists about 19,000 clones, about four fifths of them with a count of one. The ten largest make up 9.5% to 12% of the sample.

This clone came up a few times. The antigen this receptor binds is unknown. Base qualities are missing; no much larger clone stands one base away. Taken from cysteine to phenylalanine, the CDR3 has 14 residues. Solely the CDR3 DNA is kept, with 42 bases framed from the first base. V is trimmed back by 0 bases and J by 1 base, and the junction contains 0 bases that no gene match accounts for. Reading the germline V gene gives CDR1 MGHRA and CDR2 YSYEKL. Rearrangement joined TRBV4-1 to TRBJ2-7; a stretch of 7 junction bases matches TRBD1. Sequencing input: CD8+ T cells sorted from blood. This TCR came from a man between 18 and 35 years old with rheumatoid arthritis. This receptor has the CDR3 CASSQDRGSYEQYF. The DNA sequence is as follows: TGCGCCAGCAGCCAAGACAGGGGGTCCTACGAGCAGTACTTC.